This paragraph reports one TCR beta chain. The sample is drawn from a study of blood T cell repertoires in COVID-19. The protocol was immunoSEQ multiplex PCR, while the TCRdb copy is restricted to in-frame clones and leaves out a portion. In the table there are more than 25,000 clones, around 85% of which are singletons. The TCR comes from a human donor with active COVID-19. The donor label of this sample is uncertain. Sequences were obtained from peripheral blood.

The CDR3 DNA reads TGTGCCAGCAGCTCCGGACTAGCGACTAACAATGAGCAGTTCTTC. Its translation: CASSSGLATNNEQFF. The chain joins TRBV7-3 to TRBJ2-1; 9 bases align to TRBD2. V gave up 4 bases and J gave up 5 bases; unmatched junction bases: 6. The germline gives CDR1 SGHTA, CDR2 FQGTGA. This CDR3 has 15 residues.